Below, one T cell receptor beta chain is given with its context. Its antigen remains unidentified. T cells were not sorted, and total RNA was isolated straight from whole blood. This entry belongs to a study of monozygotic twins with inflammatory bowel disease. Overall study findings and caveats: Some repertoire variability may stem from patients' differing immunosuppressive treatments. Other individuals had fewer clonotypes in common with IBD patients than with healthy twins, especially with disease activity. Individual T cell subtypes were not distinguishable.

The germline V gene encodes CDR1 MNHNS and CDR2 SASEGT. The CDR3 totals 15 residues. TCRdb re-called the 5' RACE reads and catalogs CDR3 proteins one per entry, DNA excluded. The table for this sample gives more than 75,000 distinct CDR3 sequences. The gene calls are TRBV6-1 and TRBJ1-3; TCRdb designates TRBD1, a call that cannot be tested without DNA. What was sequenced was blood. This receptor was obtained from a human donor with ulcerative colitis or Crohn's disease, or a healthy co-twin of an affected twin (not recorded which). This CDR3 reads CASSNTGTGGNTIYF.